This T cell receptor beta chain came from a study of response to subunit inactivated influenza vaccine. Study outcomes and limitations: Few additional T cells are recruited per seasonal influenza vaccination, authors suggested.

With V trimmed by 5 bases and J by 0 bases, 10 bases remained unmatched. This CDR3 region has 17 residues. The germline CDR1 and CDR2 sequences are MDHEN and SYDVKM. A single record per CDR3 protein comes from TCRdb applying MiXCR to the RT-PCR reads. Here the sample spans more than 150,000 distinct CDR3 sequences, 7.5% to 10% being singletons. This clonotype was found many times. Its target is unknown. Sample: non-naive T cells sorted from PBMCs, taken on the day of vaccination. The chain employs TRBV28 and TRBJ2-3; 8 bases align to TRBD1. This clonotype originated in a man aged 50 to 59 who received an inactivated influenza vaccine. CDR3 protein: CASSPGTGWGSTDTQYF. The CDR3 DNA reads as TGTGCCAGCAGTCCCGGGACAGGATGGGGTAGCACAGATACGCAGTATTTT.